Listed here are 4 T cell receptor beta chains from one sample, sequenced in a study of tumor-infiltrating lymphocytes in primary liver carcinoma. Starting from about 0.5 ug of total RNA, TCR beta cDNA was produced with a primer in the constant region. A slightly modified ARM-PCR protocol with three nested multiplex PCR rounds produced these TCR beta libraries. The opening two PCR rounds, around 11 cycles each, paired TRBV1-TRBV30 forward primers with a C-beta reverse primer. TCRdb passed the multiplex PCR reads through MiXCR, listing each CDR3 protein once. This sample has approximately 210,000 distinct CDR3 sequences; 65% occur once, and the top ten carry approximately 7%. They got blood RNA out of unsorted whole blood and also pulled out germline DNA. Material: peripheral blood. The receptor source for this set is an older woman with primary liver carcinoma and hepatitis B virus infection.

Details on this clonotype: This sequence may be a read error, since a much larger clone differs from it by one base. Written as DNA, the CDR3 is TGTGCCAGCAATTTACTGGCTCAGGAGCAGTACTTC. Residues: CASNLLAQEQYF. The chain carries TRBV28 and TRBJ2-7; unclear D gene. Germline lookup yields CDR1 MDHEN and CDR2 SYDVKM. The CDR3 length is 12 residues.

Regarding this clonotype: One end of the junction fails to match germline, which may point to a read error. V and J are TRBV28 and TRBJ2-7; D is perhaps TRBD1 (6 bases). This CDR3 has 15 amino acids. Germline CDR1 and CDR2: MDHEN and SYDVKM. CDR3 nucleotides: TGTGACAGCAGTTTATGGGACAACCCGTCCTACGAGCAGTACTTC. It encodes CDSSLWDNPSYEQYF.

In regard to this clonotype: Mismatch with germline at one junction end may stem from a read error. The chain combines TRBV12-5 with TRBJ2-1, with 13 bases identical to TRBD2. The CDR3 is 15 residues long. CDR1 and CDR2 (germline): LGHNT, FRNRAP. The CDR3 sequence is CTSGLGTSGTGEQFF. The CDR3 DNA follows: TGTACTAGTGGTTTGGGGACTAGCGGGACTGGTGAGCAGTTCTTC.

V and J are TRBV19 and TRBJ2-7; the D gene is possibly TRBD1 (6 bases). Germline V gives CDR1 LNHDA, CDR2 SQIVND (reference sequence). The CDR3 has 13 residues. The V end lost 5 bases, the J end lost 6 bases, and 14 bases lay between the germline ends. Here the CDR3 reads CASSPRGESEQYF. Written as DNA, the CDR3 is TGTGCCAGTAGTCCCAGGGGAGAGAGCGAGCAGTACTTC.